This T cell receptor beta chain comes out of a study of cytomegalovirus exposure and HLA in healthy donors. Background on the study: The study's early data release held roughly 91 million unique TCRs from HLA-typed donors.

On this clone itself: Its cognate antigen is unknown.

Vbeta (60) and Jbeta (13) primers were used in the PCR. The table came from immunoSEQ multiplex PCR; TCRdb's copy has only in-frame clones and leaves some out. Among some 130,000 clones listed, around 77% were seen once. Study conclusions and caveats: A later analysis reportedly identified an Asian-associated ancestry cluster as carrying fewer N-insertions than the approximately 640-donor mean. An analysis that came later showed most CMV-associated TCR beta chains appearing HLA-restricted.

The germline V gene has CDR1 SGHVS and CDR2 FNYEAQ. The CDR3 loop spans 15 amino acids. The V end was cut by 2 bases, the J end by 4 bases, with 12 bases between. Sequencing was carried out using PBMCs. The receptor was derived from a man aged 25-45 years in good health and CMV-seronegative. The V and J genes are TRBV7-6 and TRBJ2-1, with a possible D match to TRBD2 (6 bases). The CDR3 region is CASSLTDGRYNEQFF. The CDR3 nucleotides are TGTGCCAGCAGCTTAACAGACGGGAGATACAATGAGCAGTTCTTC.